What follows describes a single T cell receptor beta chain. In its sample, this clone was seen many times. Its recognized antigen is unknown. Base qualities are not recorded, but no much larger clone differs from it by a single base. In Seattle, one collaborating source enrolled patients while the infection was active and tracked those patients longitudinally over the course of disease. Whole blood was collected in K2EDTA tubes by collaborating institutions according to the institutions' own protocols. Collaborator samples were shipped for TCRbeta analysis as frozen whole blood, isolated PBMCs, or DNA extracted from either sample type. The immunoSEQ Assay, a bias-controlled multiplex PCR, was used to amplify TCRbeta CDR3 regions from genomic DNA. Regarding the original processing steps: The number of nucleated cells in each sample was estimated from the amplification of reference gene primers within the assay. To quantify the absolute abundance of each unique TCRbeta CDR3 rearrangement, sequence reads were collapsed and filtered. For each sample, productive Simpson clonality was calculated by taking the square root of Simpson's diversity index across productive rearrangements. Sourced from immuneACCESS, this table was stored by TCRdb with only in-frame sequences that have V and J called. A share of the clones is absent; for the studies checked, an unresolved V gene accounts for under half, and the remainder has no known explanation. V and J calls plus clone size are reproduced from that table; the DNA served to infer D and trimming. This sample comprises roughly 250,000 clones, 86% of them detected only once. The leading ten clones occupy 10% to 15% of the sample.

The data were taken from a study of blood T cell repertoires in COVID-19 (dated by TCRdb to about 2020). Broadly, across the study: Collaborator samples came from the United States, Italy and Spain and covered acute and convalescent phases of COVID-19. HLA class I and class II types, where available, came from metadata supplied by the sample provider rather than from assay-based typing. The dataset comprised deeply sampled blood TCRbeta repertoires from subjects exposed to, actively infected with, or recovered from COVID-19. The samples were drawn from the first 160 participants of the ongoing ImmuneRACE study and from 950 to 1,500 subjects provided by 6 global collaborators. Sample metadata almost always included a de-identified subject ID, COVID-19 status, age in years and sex. The material from the prospective study consisted of cDNA or gDNA derived from T cells, B-cell-depleted T cells, or PBMCs. The repertoires were released in a freely available public database meant as a resource for research on the immune response to SARS-CoV-2. On the study overall, not on this receptor specifically: How much clinical and demographic metadata was included differed by source and by participant, and the metadata was provided uncurated.

CDR1 and CDR2, looked up from the germline V gene (reference sequence), are SEHNR and FQNEAQ. From its cysteine to its phenylalanine, the CDR3 spans 15 amino acids. Of the read, only the CDR3 DNA is kept; its 45 bases are in frame from base 1. Germline trimming amounts to 7 bases on V and 2 bases on J, with 4 as the count of junction bases outside the gene matches. Sequences were obtained from peripheral blood. The chain uses TRBV7-9 and TRBJ2-2; 10 junctional bases match TRBD1. The TCR originated in a woman in her twenties or thirties with COVID-19, enrolled during active disease. At the DNA level, the sequence is TGTGCCAGCACTCGACAGGGGGCAAACACCGGGGAGCTGTTTTTT. Translation gives CASTRQGANTGELFF.